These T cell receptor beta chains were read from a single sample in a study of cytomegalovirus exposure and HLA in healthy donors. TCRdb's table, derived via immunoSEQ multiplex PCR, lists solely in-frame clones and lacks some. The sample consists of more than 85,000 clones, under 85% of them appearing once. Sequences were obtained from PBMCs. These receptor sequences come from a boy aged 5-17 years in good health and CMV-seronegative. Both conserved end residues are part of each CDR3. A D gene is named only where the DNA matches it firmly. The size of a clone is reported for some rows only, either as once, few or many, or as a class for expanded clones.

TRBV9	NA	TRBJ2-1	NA	CASSDSGTPYNEQFF	TGTGCCAGCAGCGACTCCGGGACTCCGTACAATGAGCAGTTCTTC
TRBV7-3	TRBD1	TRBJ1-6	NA	CASSFDRDRNSPLHF	TGTGCCAGCAGCTTCGACCGGGACAGAAACTCACCCCTCCACTTT
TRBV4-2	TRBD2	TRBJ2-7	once	CASSQDSASGSYEQYF	TGTGCCAGCAGCCAAGATTCGGCTAGCGGCTCCTACGAGCAGTACTTC
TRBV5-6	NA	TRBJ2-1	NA	CASSTREEQFF	TGTGCCAGCAGCACACGGGAGGAGCAGTTCTTC
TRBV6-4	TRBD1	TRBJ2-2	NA	CASSDSAGGSGELFF	TGTGCCAGCAGTGACTCGGCAGGGGGTAGCGGGGAGCTGTTTTTT
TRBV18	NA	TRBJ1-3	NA	CASSPLDSSSGNTIYF	TGTGCCAGCTCACCCTTGGACAGCAGCTCTGGAAACACCATATATTTT
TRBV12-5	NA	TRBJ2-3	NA	CARPLSSSPTDTQYF	TGTGCTAGGCCCCTGAGCTCGAGTCCCACAGATACGCAGTATTTT
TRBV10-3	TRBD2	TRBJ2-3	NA	CAISDGGGTDTQYF	TGTGCCATCAGTGACGGGGGGGGCACAGATACGCAGTATTTT
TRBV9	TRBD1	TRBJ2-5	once	CASSFRDRGGETQYF	TGTGCCAGCAGCTTTAGGGACAGGGGAGGGGAGACCCAGTACTTC
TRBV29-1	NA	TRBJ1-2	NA	CSARYRENYGYTF	TGCAGCGCCCGGTACAGGGAAAACTATGGCTACACCTTC
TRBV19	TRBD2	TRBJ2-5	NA	CASSITGGTETQYF	TGTGCCAGTAGTATAACGGGAGGTACAGAGACCCAGTACTTC
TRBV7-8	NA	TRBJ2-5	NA	CASSLAPPNTKETQYF	TGTGCCAGCAGCTTAGCCCCCCCGAACACCAAAGAGACCCAGTACTTC
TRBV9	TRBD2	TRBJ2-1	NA	CASSVVSGVYNEQFF	TGTGCCAGCAGCGTAGTAAGCGGGGTATACAATGAGCAGTTCTTC
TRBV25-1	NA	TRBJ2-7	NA	CASSERQLTYEQYF	TGTGCCAGCAGTGAAAGACAGCTAACCTACGAGCAGTACTTC
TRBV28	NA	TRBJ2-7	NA	CASSFVLRDPYEQYF	TGTGCCAGCAGTTTCGTCTTGCGGGACCCCTACGAGCAGTACTTC
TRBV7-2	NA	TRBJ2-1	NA	CASSPQTGDTEFF	TGTGCCAGCAGCCCGCAGACAGGAGATACGGAGTTCTTC
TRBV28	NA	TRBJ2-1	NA	CASSPGGSYNEQFF	TGTGCCAGCAGTCCTGGGGGGTCCTACAATGAGCAGTTCTTC
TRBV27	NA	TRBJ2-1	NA	CASSWGRNEQFF	TGTGCCAGCAGCTGGGGGAGGAATGAGCAGTTCTTC
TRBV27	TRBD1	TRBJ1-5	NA	CASSMGTGPQPQHF	TGTGCCAGCAGTATGGGGACAGGGCCTCAGCCCCAGCATTTT
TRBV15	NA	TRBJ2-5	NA	CATSRDRGKETQYF	TGTGCCACCAGCAGAGATCGGGGGAAGGAGACCCAGTACTTC
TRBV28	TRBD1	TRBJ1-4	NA	CASSPSGTGATNEKLFF	TGTGCCAGCAGTCCCTCCGGTACAGGGGCAACTAATGAAAAACTGTTTTTT
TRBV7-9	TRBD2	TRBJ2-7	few	CASSTSGLAAQYEQYF	TGTGCCAGCAGCACGTCGGGACTAGCGGCACAATACGAGCAGTACTTC
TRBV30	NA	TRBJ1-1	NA	CAWDSMNTEAFF	TGTGCCTGGGACAGCATGAACACTGAAGCTTTCTTT
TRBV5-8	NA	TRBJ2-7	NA	CASSRLGTSPFEQYF	TGTGCCAGCAGCCGGCTCGGGACTTCTCCCTTCGAGCAGTACTTC
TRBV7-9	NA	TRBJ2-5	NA	CASSPYIGAGKQETQYF	TGTGCCAGCAGCCCCTATATTGGGGCGGGGAAACAAGAGACCCAGTACTTC
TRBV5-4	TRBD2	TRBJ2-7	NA	CASSLGLLAGVDEQYF	TGTGCCAGCAGCTTAGGTTTACTAGCGGGAGTAGATGAGCAGTACTTC
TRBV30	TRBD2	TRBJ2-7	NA	CAWRPGLAAYEQYF	TGTGCCTGGCGTCCGGGACTAGCGGCCTACGAGCAGTACTTC
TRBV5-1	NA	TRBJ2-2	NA	CASGVTGELFF	TGCGCCAGCGGAGTGACCGGGGAGCTGTTTTTT
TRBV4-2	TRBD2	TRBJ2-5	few	CASSQPLATVGETQYF	TGTGCCAGCAGCCAACCACTAGCGACGGTCGGGGAGACCCAGTACTTC
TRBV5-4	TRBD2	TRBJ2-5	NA	CASSQIGVGGGRRETQYF	TGTGCCAGCAGCCAAATCGGGGTCGGCGGGGGGAGGAGGGAGACCCAGTACTTC
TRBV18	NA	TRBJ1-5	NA	CASSPERGFQPQHF	TGTGCCAGCTCACCGGAAAGGGGATTCCAGCCCCAGCATTTT
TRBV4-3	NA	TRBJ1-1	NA	CASSQERQEKGTEAFF	TGCGCCAGCAGCCAAGAGAGACAGGAAAAGGGCACTGAAGCTTTCTTT
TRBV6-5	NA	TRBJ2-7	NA	CASSYGQAVSSYEQYF	TGTGCCAGCAGTTACGGGCAGGCCGTGAGCTCCTACGAGCAGTACTTC
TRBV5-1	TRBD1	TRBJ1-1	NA	CASRPGTGGTEAFF	TGCGCCAGCAGGCCAGGGACAGGCGGGACTGAAGCTTTCTTT
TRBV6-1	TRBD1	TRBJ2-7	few	CASSEGTGGFYEQYF	TGTGCCAGCAGTGAAGGGACAGGGGGCTTCTACGAGCAGTACTTC
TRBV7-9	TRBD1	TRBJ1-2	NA	CASSLGQGGGYGYTF	TGTGCCAGCAGCTTAGGACAGGGAGGAGGCTATGGCTACACCTTC
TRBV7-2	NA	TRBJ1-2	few	CASSLSTGGTAAYGYTF	TGTGCCAGCAGCTTATCGACAGGAGGCACCGCGGCTTATGGCTACACCTTC
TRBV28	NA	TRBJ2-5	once	CASSRSETQYF	TGTGCCAGCAGCCGGTCAGAGACCCAGTACTTC
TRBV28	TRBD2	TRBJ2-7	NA	CASSLAGVHEQYF	TGTGCCAGCAGTCTAGCGGGAGTCCACGAGCAGTACTTC
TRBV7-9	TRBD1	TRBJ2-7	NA	CASSDDRGFPYEQYF	TGTGCCAGCAGCGACGACAGGGGTTTCCCTTACGAGCAGTACTTC
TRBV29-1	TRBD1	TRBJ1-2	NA	CSASTGYGYTF	TGCAGCGCCTCGACAGGGTATGGCTACACCTTC
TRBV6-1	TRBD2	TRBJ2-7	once	CASKVTSGSYEQYF	TGTGCCAGCAAAGTCACTAGCGGGAGCTACGAGCAGTACTTC
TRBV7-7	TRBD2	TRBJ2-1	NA	CASSLGSGGAASYNEQFF	TGTGCCAGCAGCTTAGGATCGGGGGGGGCAGCCTCCTACAATGAGCAGTTCTTC
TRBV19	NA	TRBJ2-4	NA	CASTPDLAKSIQYF	TGTGCCAGTACCCCAGACCTAGCCAAAAGCATTCAGTACTTC
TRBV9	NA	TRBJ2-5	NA	CASSVEGAGETQYF	TGTGCCAGCAGCGTAGAAGGAGCGGGAGAGACCCAGTACTTC
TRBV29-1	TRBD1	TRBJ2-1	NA	CSTRDRSSYNEQFF	TGCAGCACCCGGGACAGGAGCTCCTACAATGAGCAGTTCTTC
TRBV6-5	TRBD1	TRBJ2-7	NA	CASSYSVGTGASEQYF	TGTGCCAGCAGTTACTCAGTCGGTACAGGGGCAAGCGAGCAGTACTTC
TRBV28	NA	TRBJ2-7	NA	CASSSLRTASVVYEQYF	TGTGCCAGCAGTTCCCTTAGGACAGCATCTGTTGTCTACGAGCAGTACTTC
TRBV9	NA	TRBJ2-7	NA	CASSVGGRVAYEQYF	TGTGCCAGCAGCGTAGGTGGGCGGGTCGCCTACGAGCAGTACTTC
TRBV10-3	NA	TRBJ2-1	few	CAISESVGRTNEQFF	TGTGCCATCAGTGAGTCTGTCGGGAGAACGAATGAGCAGTTCTTC
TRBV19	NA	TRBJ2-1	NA	CASSTLGRTEQFF	TGTGCCAGTAGCACATTGGGGAGAACTGAGCAGTTCTTC
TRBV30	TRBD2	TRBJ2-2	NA	CAWTPPGLAGGELFF	TGTGCCTGGACTCCCCCGGGACTAGCGGGAGGGGAGCTGTTTTTT
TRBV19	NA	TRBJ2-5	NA	CASSFGETQYF	TGTGCCAGCAGCTTCGGGGAGACCCAGTACTTC
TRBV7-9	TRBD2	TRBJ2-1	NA	CASSRTSGGADEQFF	TGTGCCAGCAGCCGGACTAGCGGGGGGGCCGATGAGCAGTTCTTC
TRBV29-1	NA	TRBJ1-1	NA	CSVVGSNTEAFF	TGCAGCGTTGTCGGGTCGAACACTGAAGCTTTCTTT